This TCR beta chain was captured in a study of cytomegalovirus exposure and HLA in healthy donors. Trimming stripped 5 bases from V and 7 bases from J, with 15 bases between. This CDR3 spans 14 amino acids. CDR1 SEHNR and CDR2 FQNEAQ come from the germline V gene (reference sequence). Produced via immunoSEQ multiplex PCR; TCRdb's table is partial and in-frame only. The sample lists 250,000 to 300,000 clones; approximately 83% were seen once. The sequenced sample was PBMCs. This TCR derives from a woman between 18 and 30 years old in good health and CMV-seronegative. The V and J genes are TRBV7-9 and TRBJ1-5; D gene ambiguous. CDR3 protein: CASSPSDGWQPQHF. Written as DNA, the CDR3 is TGTGCCAGCAGCCCCAGCGATGGCTGGCAGCCCCAGCATTTT.